This TCR beta chain emerged from a study of T-cell memory formation after mild COVID-19 (dated by TCRdb to the early 2020s). With respect to the entire study: Most TCR sequence clusters were specific to one of the two donors. The cohort was made up of two young adult volunteers, one female and one male, who were previously healthy. Longitudinal TCRalpha and TCRbeta repertoire sequencing tracked T-cell clones expanding and contracting after mild COVID-19 in a couple of donors. Paper-wide results and their limitations: Some responding clones were found in pre-infection memory, which suggests that pre-existing cross-reactive memory T cells took part in the SARS-CoV-2 response. Contracting CD4+ clones turned up mainly in the CM and EM memory subsets, whereas EMRA was where CD8+ clones were enriched. From day 15 to 85, contracting clones showed balanced CD4/CD8 phenotypes, whereas a second wave of clones that expanded from day 15 to 37 leaned towards CD4+. SARS-CoV-2 specificity was not confirmed for the second-wave clones peaking on day 37. The study covered only a couple of mild cases, and larger cohorts including severe cases with pre-infection samples were considered necessary.

PBMCs were isolated by Ficoll-Paque density gradient centrifugation. Sequenced using an Illumina NovaSeq 6000. Using 5'RACE with constant-segment primers, TCRalpha and TCRbeta cDNA libraries were constructed, with sample barcodes and unique molecular identifiers added in the process. Trizol reagent was used to extract RNA from every sample. Amplification of the libraries took two PCR steps, and the second step added a second sample barcode plus Illumina TruSeq adapters. Sequencing of the libraries was done on an Illumina NovaSeq, producing 2 x 150 bp paired-end reads. The study's processing was this. Reads were demultiplexed and collapsed into UMI-guided consensus sequences with migec v1.2.7. Using mixcr v2.1.11, UMI consensuses were aligned to TRA and TRB V and J templates and then assembled into clonotypes. Clonotypes were classified as expanded or contracted when called significant by both edgeR and NoisET, with noise models trained on biological replicates. For edgeR calls, the thresholds were a false discovery rate-adjusted p below 0.01 and a log2 fold-change of 1. As an exploratory analysis of dynamics, max-normalized trajectories of the 1000 most abundant clonotypes were examined with PCA combined with hierarchical clustering. Each responding clone was given a CD4 or CD8 phenotype based on the CD4+ and CD8+ repertoires, which had been sequenced separately. TCRdb trimmed the raw reads at Q25, called clones with MiXCR and kept productive beta chains. Each entry merges the rows of one CDR3 protein and shows their most common DNA and genes. TCRdb's processing, not the authors', yielded these V and J calls. The sample records 350,000 to 450,000 distinct CDR3 sequences, approximately 24% of which are singletons. 8.8% of the sample is in the top ten clones.

This clonotype was seen more than once but under ten times. Its antigen is not yet known. Base qualities are not at hand, and no much larger clone is one base apart. V lost 7 bases and J lost 4 bases; the stretch between them is 13 bases long. Including the terminal cysteine and phenylalanine, the CDR3 comprises 13 residues. Only CDR3 DNA is held: 39 bases, read in frame from base 1. The germline V gene sets CDR1 to MNHNS and CDR2 to SASEGT. The material sequenced was PBMCs or a T cell subset sorted from them (not recorded which). The TCR originated in an adult woman who had mild COVID-19 (a few samples of this study predate the infection). The sample titles of this study are shuffled in the database, so cell type and time point are left out; the donor was told from shared clones. The sequence links TRBV6-1 to TRBJ1-1; there is no confident call for the D gene. The bases are TGTGCCAGCATGGTTTCGTGGGGCACTGAAGCTTTCTTT. Translated, it gives CASMVSWGTEAFF.